This T cell receptor beta chain was obtained from a study of blood T cell repertoires in COVID-19. Sequencing used immunoSEQ multiplex PCR; TCRdb keeps in-frame clones, though not all of them. This table holds around 110,000 clones, 70% to 85% found once. Unmatched junction bases numbered 8, after V lost 2 bases and J lost 2 bases. Germline V gene sequence: CDR1 SEHNR, CDR2 FQNEAQ (reference sequence). This CDR3 has 17 residues. The J gene is TRBJ2-3, the V gene TRBV7-9; 9 bases are shared with TRBD2. This receptor was taken from a man aged 70 or older with active or convalescent COVID-19. Sequencing was done on a sample of peripheral blood. CDR3 DNA: TGTGCCAGCAGCTTATCCCCTGGCGGGGGGGCCACAGATACGCAGTATTTT. Translated: CASSLSPGGGATDTQYF.